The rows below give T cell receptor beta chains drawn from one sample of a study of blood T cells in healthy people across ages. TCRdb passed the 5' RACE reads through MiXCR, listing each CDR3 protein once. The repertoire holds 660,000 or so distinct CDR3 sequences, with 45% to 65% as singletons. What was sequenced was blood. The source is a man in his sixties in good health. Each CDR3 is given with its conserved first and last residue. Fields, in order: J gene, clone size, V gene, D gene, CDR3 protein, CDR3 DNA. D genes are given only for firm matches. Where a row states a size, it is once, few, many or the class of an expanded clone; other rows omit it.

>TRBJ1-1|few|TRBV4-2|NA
CASSQVGGHTEAFF
TGTGCCAGCAGCCAAGTCGGGGGGCACACTGAAGCTTTCTTT
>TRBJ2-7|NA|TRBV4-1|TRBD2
CASSQETSGGSYEQYF
TGCGCCAGCAGCCAAGAGACTAGCGGGGGTTCCTACGAGCAGTACTTC
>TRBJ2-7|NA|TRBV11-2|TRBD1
CASSSPDRGQSEQYF
TGTGCCAGCAGCTCCCCCGACAGGGGGCAAAGCGAGCAGTACTTC
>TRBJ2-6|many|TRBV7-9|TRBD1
CASSLGGQGAAGANVLTF
TGTGCCAGCAGCTTAGGAGGACAGGGGGCGGCTGGGGCCAACGTCCTGACTTTC
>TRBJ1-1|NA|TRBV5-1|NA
CASSPYPDTEAFF
TGCGCCAGCAGCCCATACCCGGACACTGAAGCTTTCTTT
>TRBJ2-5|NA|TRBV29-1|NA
CSVPRIRDYQETQYF
TGCAGCGTCCCACGAATCCGGGACTACCAAGAGACCCAGTACTTC
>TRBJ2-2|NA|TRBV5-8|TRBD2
CASSLERLAGGNFGELFF
TGTGCCAGCAGCTTGGAGCGGCTAGCGGGGGGAAACTTCGGGGAGCTGTTTTTT
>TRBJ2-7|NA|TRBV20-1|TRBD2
CSAGSSGGAPYEQYF
TGCAGTGCTGGAAGTAGCGGGGGGGCACCCTACGAGCAGTACTTC
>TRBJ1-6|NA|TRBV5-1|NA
CASSLDGGSASPLHF
TGCGCCAGCAGCTTGGACGGAGGGAGCGCTTCACCCCTCCACTTT
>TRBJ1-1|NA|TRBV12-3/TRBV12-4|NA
CASSNSDRNTEAFF
TGTGCCAGCAGTAACTCGGACAGGAACACTGAAGCTTTCTTT
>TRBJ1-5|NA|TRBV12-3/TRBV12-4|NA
CASSPGAGRNQPQHF
TGTGCCAGCAGTCCGGGGGCAGGGCGAAATCAGCCCCAGCATTTT
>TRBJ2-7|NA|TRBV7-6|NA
CASSRSSGYEQYF
TGTGCCAGCAGCCGCTCATCGGGTTACGAGCAGTACTTC
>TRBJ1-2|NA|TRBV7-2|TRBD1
CASSSYRGLEGYTF
TGTGCCAGCAGCTCCTACAGGGGTTTAGAGGGCTACACCTTC
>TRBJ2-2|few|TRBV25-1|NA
CASSSEYTGELFF
TGTGCCAGCAGTTCTGAGTACACCGGGGAGCTGTTTTTT
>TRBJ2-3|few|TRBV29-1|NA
CSVEDRTSTDTQYF
TGCAGCGTTGAAGATCGGACTAGCACAGATACGCAGTATTTT
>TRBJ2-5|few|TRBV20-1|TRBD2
CSANEAGRHETQYF
TGCAGTGCGAATGAAGCGGGGAGACACGAGACCCAGTACTTC
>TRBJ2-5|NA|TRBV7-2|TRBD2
CASSRNSGVQETQYF
TGTGCCAGCAGCCGAAATAGCGGGGTCCAAGAGACCCAGTACTTC
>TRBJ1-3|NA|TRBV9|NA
CASSPLGPDGNTIYF
TGTGCCAGCAGCCCTCTGGGGCCGGACGGAAACACCATATATTTT
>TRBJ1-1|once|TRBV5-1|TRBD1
CASRQGAGFDTEAFF
TGCGCCAGCAGACAGGGGGCAGGGTTCGACACTGAAGCTTTCTTT
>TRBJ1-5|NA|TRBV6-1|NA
CASARVGGLNQPQHF
TGTGCCAGCGCCCGAGTCGGAGGGCTAAATCAGCCCCAGCATTTT
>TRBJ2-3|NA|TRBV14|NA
CASSLHLSADTQYF
TGTGCCAGCAGCTTACACTTGTCGGCAGATACGCAGTATTTT
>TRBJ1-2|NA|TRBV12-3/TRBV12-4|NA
CASSLRQGIYGYTF
TGTGCCAGCAGTTTACGGCAGGGGATCTATGGCTACACCTTC
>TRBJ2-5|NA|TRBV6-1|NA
CASAQVLSRTQYF
TGTGCCAGCGCGCAGGTACTCTCCAGGACCCAGTACTTC
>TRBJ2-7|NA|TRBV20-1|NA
CSARVPTYNEQYF
TGCAGTGCTAGAGTCCCAACCTACAATGAGCAGTACTTC
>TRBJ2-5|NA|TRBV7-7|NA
CASSLARAGPQETQYF
TGTGCCAGCAGCTTAGCCCGCGCAGGCCCCCAAGAGACCCAGTACTTC
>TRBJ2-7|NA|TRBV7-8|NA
CASSLAVGRGDSYEQYF
TGTGCCAGCAGCTTAGCGGTGGGCAGGGGGGACTCCTACGAGCAGTACTTC
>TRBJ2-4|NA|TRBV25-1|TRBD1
CASSDLGTGDFGIQYF
TGTGCCAGCAGTGATTTGGGGACAGGCGACTTTGGGATTCAGTACTTC
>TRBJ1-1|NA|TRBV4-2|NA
CASSQSPLGTTEAFF
TGTGCCAGCAGCCAAAGCCCACTGGGGACCACTGAAGCTTTCTTT
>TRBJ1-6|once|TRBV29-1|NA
CSPPPGRSPLHF
TGCAGCCCTCCACCCGGTCGGTCACCCCTCCACTTT
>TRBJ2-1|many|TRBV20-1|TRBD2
CSATGGSSYNEQFF
TGCAGTGCAACCGGGGGGAGCTCCTACAATGAGCAGTTCTTC
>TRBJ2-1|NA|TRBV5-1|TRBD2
CASSPGLADREGFF
TGCGCCAGCAGCCCCGGACTAGCGGACAGAGAGGGGTTCTTC
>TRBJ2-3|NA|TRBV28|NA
CASSVYPGVDTQYF
TGTGCCAGCAGCGTATATCCAGGGGTGGATACGCAGTATTTT
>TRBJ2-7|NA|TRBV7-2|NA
CASSADSSGAYEQYF
TGTGCCAGCAGCGCCGACAGCTCCGGAGCCTACGAGCAGTACTTC
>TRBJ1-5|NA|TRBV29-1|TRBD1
CSVAGQGGRPQHF
TGCAGCGTTGCTGGACAGGGGGGTCGGCCCCAGCATTTT
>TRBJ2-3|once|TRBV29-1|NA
CSVEDRGPYDVYF
TGCAGCGTTGAAGATAGAGGACCCTATGATGTGTATTTT
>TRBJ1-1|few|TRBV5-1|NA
CASSLGAGVEAGDTEAFF
TGCGCCAGCAGCTTGGGAGCTGGGGTCGAAGCGGGAGACACTGAAGCTTTCTTT
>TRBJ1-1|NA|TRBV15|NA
CATSRSGMNTEAFF
TGTGCCACCAGCAGAAGTGGGATGAACACTGAAGCTTTCTTT
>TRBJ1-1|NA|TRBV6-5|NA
CASSRGATGAEAFF
TGTGCCAGCAGTCGGGGGGCTACTGGGGCTGAAGCTTTCTTT
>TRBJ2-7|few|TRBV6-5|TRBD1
CASSRRDSSYEQYF
TGTGCCAGCAGTCGCCGGGACAGCTCCTACGAGCAGTACTTC
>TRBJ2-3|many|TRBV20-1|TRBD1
CSALRGTGASDTQYF
TGCAGTGCTCTCCGGGGGACAGGGGCTTCAGATACGCAGTATTTT
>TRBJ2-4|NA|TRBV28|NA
CASSQSPLNIQYF
TGTGCCAGCAGCCAATCGCCCCTAAACATTCAGTACTTC